Below are 27 T cell receptor beta chains sequenced from a single sample in a study of blood T cell repertoires in COVID-19. Using immunoSEQ multiplex PCR, the repertoire was profiled, and TCRdb retains in-frame clones only, with some absent. The sample lists fewer than 120,000 clones; roughly 85% were seen once. Sequenced input: peripheral blood. The source is a human donor in a cohort sampled during active COVID-19.

The CDR3 spells CASSGTGIEAFF. In DNA form, the CDR3 reads TGTGCCAGCAGCGGCACAGGGATTGAAGCTTTCTTT. V gene TRBV7-9 combines with J gene TRBJ1-1, with a possible D match to TRBD1 (6 bases). V was cut by 5 bases and J by 7 bases, with 11 bases left in between. This CDR3 contains 12 residues. Germline loops: CDR1 SEHNR, CDR2 FQNEAQ (reference sequence).

The chain combines TRBV11-3 with TRBJ2-1; 8 bases align to TRBD2. Germline CDR1 and CDR2: SGHNT and YENEEA. The junction had 13 bases not matched to a gene; V was cut back by 5 bases and J by 4 bases. This CDR3 contains 17 residues. For the CDR3, the DNA is TGTGCCAGCAGCCCTCGAGCGGGAGAAAATAATTACAATGAGCAGTTCTTC. Translation gives CASSPRAGENNYNEQFF.

V is TRBV6-5 and J is TRBJ2-2, with TRBD1 matching over 7 bases. The CDR3 totals 13 residues. The germline CDR1 and CDR2 sequences are MNHEY and SVGAGI. Trimming at V came to 5 bases and at J to 5 bases, leaving 2 bases not matched to a gene. The CDR3 nucleotides read TGTGCCAGCAGTAAACAGGGGACCGGGGAGCTGTTTTTT. This sequence encodes CASSKQGTGELFF.

The chain has TRBV2 and TRBJ2-7; tentatively, D is TRBD1 (7 bases). Germline V CDR1 and CDR2: SNHLY, FYNNEI. V was cut by 6 bases and J by 1 base, with 10 bases left in between. CDR3 length equals 13 residues. CDR3 sequence reads: CASRQGGSYEQYF. The CDR3 DNA sequence: TGTGCCAGCAGGCAGGGGGGATCCTACGAGCAGTACTTC.

This clone was observed a few times. This chain links TRBV30 with TRBJ1-1; D is uncertain. Germline values: CDR1 GTSNPN, CDR2 SVGIG (reference sequence). The CDR3 has 13 amino acids. The ends were cut back, 0 bases at V and 0 bases at J, with 5 bases in the middle. The CDR3 sequence: CAWSVQLNTEAFF. The CDR3 nucleotides are TGTGCCTGGAGTGTACAGTTGAACACTGAAGCTTTCTTT.

V and J are TRBV28 and TRBJ1-2; unclear D gene. Germline CDR1 MDHEN, CDR2 SYDVKM. This CDR3 is built from 13 residues. V was clipped by 3 bases and J by 7 bases, with 12 bases between them. For the CDR3, the DNA is TGTGCCAGCAGTTTCGCCGGGGAAGGTGGCTACACCTTC. Its protein product is CASSFAGEGGYTF.

J is TRBJ2-2 and V is TRBV2; 13 bases match TRBD2. The CDR3 spans 16 residues. Trimming took 6 bases from V and 6 from J; bases not matched to a gene: 7. CDR1 is SNHLY, CDR2 FYNNEI, per germline. The CDR3 sequence is CASRGLTSGRAGELFF. CDR3 nucleotides: TGTGCCAGCAGGGGATTAACTAGCGGGAGGGCCGGGGAGCTGTTTTTT. The whole variable domain, filled in from reference TRBV2 and TRBJ2-2, reads EPEVTQTPSHQVTQMGQEVILRCVPISNHLYFYWYRQILGQKVEFLVSFYNNEISEKSEIFDDQFSVERPDGSNFTLKIRSTKLEDSAMYFCASRGLTSGRAGELFFGEGSRLTVL.

The V call is TRBV29-1, the J call TRBJ2-1, with 10 bases matching TRBD2. CDR1 is SQVTM, CDR2 ANQGSEA, per germline. This CDR3 has 14 residues. V gave up 7 bases and J gave up 5 bases; unmatched junction bases: 8. For the CDR3, the DNA is TGCAGCGGAGCGGGAGGGTCGACAGACAATGAGCAGTTCTTC. It translates to CSGAGGSTDNEQFF.

The chain recombines TRBV28 with TRBJ2-5, with D uncertain. Deletions cut 6 bases from V and 2 bases from J, with 7 bases between. This CDR3 is 12 amino acids long. The germline CDR1 and CDR2 sequences are MDHEN and SYDVKM. CDR3 region: CASSERQETQYF. CDR3 nucleotides: TGTGCCAGCAGCGAGAGACAAGAGACCCAGTACTTC.

This clone was found once. Additional DNA sequences in this sample encode the identical CDR3. V gene TRBV30 combines with J gene TRBJ1-1; D possibly corresponds to TRBD1 (6 bases). CDR1 is GTSNPN and CDR2 is SVGIG in the germline V gene (reference sequence). This CDR3 region has 13 residues. V gave up 0 bases and J gave up 1 base, with 6 bases separating them. DNA for the CDR3: TGTGCCTGGAGTGTAGGGGGGAACACTGAAGCTTTCTTT. Residues: CAWSVGGNTEAFF.

Written as DNA, the CDR3 is TGTGCCAGCAGTCACGCCCGACAGAGCAGCTCCTACAATGAGCAGTTCTTC. It yields the protein CASSHARQSSSYNEQFF. This chain uses TRBV28 with TRBJ2-1; tentatively, D is TRBD1 (5 bases). Germline loops: CDR1 MDHEN, CDR2 SYDVKM. V lost 5 bases to trimming and J lost 0 bases, with 17 bases between them. The CDR3 loop spans 17 amino acids.

The V call is TRBV5-6, the J call TRBJ2-7; the match to TRBD2 covers 9 bases. This CDR3 is built from 14 residues. Germline assignment: CDR1 SGHDT and CDR2 YYEEEE. V lost 4 bases, J lost 6 bases, and 8 bases stayed unmatched. CDR3 amino acids: CASSHLAGGREQYF. Here the CDR3 DNA reads TGTGCCAGCAGCCACCTGGCGGGAGGGCGCGAGCAGTACTTC.

The rearrangement joins TRBV19 to TRBJ1-5; unclear D gene. The CDR3 runs 14 residues. Germline V gives CDR1 LNHDA, CDR2 SQIVND (reference sequence). The V and J ends lost 7 bases and 6 bases respectively, with 16 bases between them. CDR3 amino acids: CASTPQRGIQPQHF. In DNA form, the CDR3 reads TGTGCCAGTACTCCCCAACGGGGAATTCAGCCCCAGCATTTT.

The gene calls are TRBV9 and TRBJ2-3, with D maybe TRBD2 (6 bases). Germline V gene data show CDR1 as SGDLS and CDR2 as YYNGEE. This CDR3 spans 14 amino acids. V lost 2 bases and J 4 bases, leaving 11 bases between the germline ends. The CDR3 loop reads CASSVTSLPDTQYF. The CDR3 region has the DNA TGTGCCAGCAGCGTCACTAGCTTACCAGATACGCAGTATTTT.

V gene TRBV10-3 combines with J gene TRBJ1-3; D uncertain. V lost 6 bases, J lost 2 bases, and 17 bases lay in between. Looked up from germline, CDR1 is ENHRY and CDR2 is SYGVKD. This CDR3 region has 16 residues. As DNA, the CDR3 is TGTGCCATCAGAGGCCAGCGCCAGGAGGCTGGAAACACCATATATTTT. This codes for CAIRGQRQEAGNTIYF.

In this sample, this clone turned up a few times. This chain links TRBV13 with TRBJ1-4, with 9 bases matching TRBD1. CDR1 and CDR2 from the germline V gene are PRHDT and FYEKMQ (reference sequence). Trimming took 5 bases from V and 7 from J; bases not matched to a gene: 5. This CDR3 has 14 amino acids. This CDR3 is CASSLRQGVEKLFF. As DNA, the CDR3 is TGTGCCAGCAGCCTCAGACAGGGGGTTGAAAAACTGTTTTTT.

About this clone itself: The sample holds other DNA sequences that translate to the same CDR3. This chain joins TRBV5-1 and TRBJ2-7; 8 nucleotides line up with TRBD1. The CDR3 loop spans 14 amino acids. V lost 4 bases to trimming and J lost 0 bases; unmatched junction nucleotides: 3. Per germline, CDR1 SGHRS and CDR2 YFSETQ. The CDR3 DNA sequence: TGCGCCAGCAGCCCCGGACAGGGCTCCTACGAGCAGTACTTC. Translated: CASSPGQGSYEQYF.

This rearrangement joins TRBV4-2 to TRBJ2-7; the match to TRBD1 covers 9 bases. J was trimmed by 7 bases and V by 2 bases; bases with no gene match: 6. CDR1 LGHNA and CDR2 YNFKEQ come from the germline V gene. There are 14 residues in the CDR3. The CDR3 sequence is CASSQRDRGNEQYF. In DNA form, the CDR3 reads TGTGCCAGCAGCCAACGTGACAGGGGGAATGAGCAGTACTTC.

As DNA, the CDR3 is TGTGCCAGCAGCTTAGTCTGGACAGGGGGTCTCAATGAGCAGTTCTTC. It is translated as CASSLVWTGGLNEQFF. V and J are TRBV11-2 and TRBJ2-1, with TRBD1 matching over 10 bases. The germline V gene encodes CDR1 SGHAT and CDR2 FQNNGV. The CDR3 has 16 residues. The V and J ends lost 1 base and 6 bases, in that order; junction bases with no gene match: 6.

V gene TRBV19 combines with J gene TRBJ2-1; D is possibly TRBD2 (6 bases). The V gene's germline CDR1 is LNHDA and CDR2 SQIVND (reference sequence). V shed 6 bases and J shed 6 bases, with 12 bases lying between them. CDR3 length equals 13 residues. CDR3 DNA: TGTGCCAGTAGAACTAGCTACCCCAATGAGCAGTTCTTC. Its translation is CASRTSYPNEQFF.

The chain links TRBV2 to TRBJ2-7; no clear D gene. With 1 base removed from V and 3 bases from J, the gap between germline ends came to 10 bases. CDR3 length equals 14 residues. CDR1 is SNHLY, CDR2 FYNNEI, per germline. CDR3 bases: TGTGCCAGCAGTGAAGTGGTGACTGACTACGAGCAGTACTTC. Translating gives CASSEVVTDYEQYF.

The chain uses TRBV7-9 and TRBJ1-1; TRBD1 might be the D (6 bases). The CDR3 runs 18 residues. Germline V CDR1 and CDR2: SEHNR, FQNEAQ (reference sequence). V lost 2 bases and J 0 bases, leaving 19 bases between the germline ends. CDR3 nucleotides: TGTGCCAGCAGCTTACCGACGACAGGAGCAACTATGAACACTGAAGCTTTCTTT. This translates into CASSLPTTGATMNTEAFF.

The genes are TRBV18 and TRBJ1-5, with 8 bases aligning to TRBD1. J gave up 5 bases and V 2 bases, and 5 bases lay outside the gene matches. Germline V lookup: CDR1 KGHSH, CDR2 LQKENI. This CDR3 has 15 residues. The DNA for the CDR3 is TGTGCCAGCTCACCAAGGACAGGGACCTATCAGCCCCAGCATTTT. Protein product: CASSPRTGTYQPQHF.

The CDR3 reads CASAGDSMSNQPQHF. The CDR3 DNA reads TGTGCCAGCGCAGGAGACAGCATGAGCAATCAGCCCCAGCATTTT. The J gene is TRBJ1-5, the V gene TRBV2; D is perhaps TRBD1 (5 bases). The CDR3 contains 15 residues. V lost 8 bases, J lost 1 base, and 15 bases lay in between. Germline V gene data show CDR1 as SNHLY and CDR2 as FYNNEI.

The rearrangement uses TRBV7-2 and TRBJ2-1; TRBD2 matches 7 bases. The CDR3 runs to 18 residues. Unmatched junction bases numbered 18, after V lost 1 base and J lost 9 bases. Germline V lookup: CDR1 SGHTA, CDR2 FQGNSA. The CDR3 spells CASSLDLWGRGNRGEQFF. CDR3 in DNA: TGTGCCAGCAGCTTAGATTTGTGGGGGAGGGGAAATCGGGGTGAGCAGTTCTTC.

The chain carries TRBV19 and TRBJ2-1; 9 bases align to TRBD2. CDR1 and CDR2 (germline): LNHDA, SQIVND (reference sequence). The CDR3 sequence is 16 residues long. The junction had 12 bases not matched to a gene; V was cut back by 3 bases and J by 9 bases. The CDR3 DNA is TGTGCCAGTAGTATTGAGGGCGGGAGGGGTAGCGGTGAGCAGTTCTTC. Translation gives CASSIEGGRGSGEQFF.

This chain connects TRBV5-4 to TRBJ1-4; D perhaps matches TRBD1 (6 bases). Between the trimmed V and J ends, which lost 7 bases and 7 bases, there was a span of 14 bases. The germline gives CDR1 SGHNT, CDR2 YYREEE (reference sequence). There are 13 residues in the CDR3. The CDR3 spells CASSRGGLEKLFF. The CDR3 coding sequence is TGTGCCAGCTCTCGGGGGGGCCTTGAAAAACTGTTTTTT.